Listed below are T cell receptor beta chains from one sample, sequenced in a study of cytomegalovirus exposure and HLA in healthy donors. Profiled with immunoSEQ multiplex PCR; TCRdb holds only in-frame clones, not every one. The table lists 130,000 or so clones, roughly 74% of them singletons, with about 7.3% in the top ten. The sequenced sample consisted of PBMCs. The receptors originated from a male donor in good health and CMV-seronegative. CDR3s include the opening cysteine and the closing phenylalanine or tryptophan. A D gene is named only where the DNA matches it firmly. Where a row states a size, it is once, few, many or the class of an expanded clone; other rows omit it.

TGTGCCAGCAGTTTTTCCCGAGCCTCTAACGAGCAGTACTTC | CASSFSRASNEQYF | TRBV28 | - | - | TRBJ2-7
TGTGCCAGCAGTCAAACAGGGTCGGGTGAAGCTTTCTTT | CASSQTGSGEAFF | TRBV27 | - | - | TRBJ1-1
TGTGCCAGCAGTTACTCCAGCCGGGGGGGCACTGAAGCTTTCTTT | CASSYSSRGGTEAFF | TRBV6-6 | - | - | TRBJ1-1
TGTGCCAGCAGCCCCGGGACTGTCCAAGAGACCCAGTACTTC | CASSPGTVQETQYF | TRBV6-1 | - | - | TRBJ2-5
TGTGCCAGCAGTGCTCTCAGGGGGCTTGAAAAACTGTTTTTT | CASSALRGLEKLFF | TRBV2 | TRBD1 | - | TRBJ1-4
TGTTCCAGCAGCTCAGGGGTCGAGCAGTACTTC | CSSSSGVEQYF | TRBV7-9 | - | - | TRBJ2-7
TGTGCCAGCAGCCATCAGCGGGGGGTCACAGATACGCAGTATTTT | CASSHQRGVTDTQYF | TRBV7-9 | TRBD2 | - | TRBJ2-3
TGTGCCAGCAGCCGACAGGAGCGAAACACCATATATTTT | CASSRQERNTIYF | TRBV5-5 | - | few | TRBJ1-3
TGTGCCACCACAGGGGAAGTTGGTGGCTACACCTTC | CATTGEVGGYTF | TRBV19 | TRBD1 | - | TRBJ1-2
TGTGCCAGCAGGGCCAAAACAGGGTACGAAGAAAAACTGTTTTTT | CASRAKTGYEEKLFF | TRBV25-1 | - | few | TRBJ1-4
TGCGCCAGCAGCTTGGCCAGGCAGGACTCTGGAAACACCATATATTTT | CASSLARQDSGNTIYF | TRBV5-1 | - | few | TRBJ1-3
TGTGCCAGCAGCCGCCTTTCGCAGGGACTAGTAGGTAATGAGCAGTTCTTC | CASSRLSQGLVGNEQFF | TRBV7-3 | TRBD2 | once | TRBJ2-1
TGTGCCAGCAGTTCCAATGGACTAGCCGCAGAGACCCAGTACTTC | CASSSNGLAAETQYF | TRBV6-5 | TRBD2 | - | TRBJ2-5
TGTGCCAGCAGTCCCTTCCACAGGGTAACTAATGAAAAACTGTTTTTT | CASSPFHRVTNEKLFF | TRBV27 | - | - | TRBJ1-4
TGTGCCAGCAGTTGGGAGGGTTACAATGAGCAGTTCTTC | CASSWEGYNEQFF | TRBV7-6 | TRBD2 | - | TRBJ2-1
TGTGCCAGCAGCCACGACTTGCACAGCGGGGGGTACCAAGAGACCCAGTACTTC | CASSHDLHSGGYQETQYF | TRBV7-9 | TRBD2 | once | TRBJ2-5
TGTGCCAGCAGCTTTCAACAGGGGCGCACAGATACGCAGTATTTT | CASSFQQGRTDTQYF | TRBV5-5 | TRBD1 | - | TRBJ2-3
TGTGCCAGCTTACAGGCAAACACAGATACGCAGTATTTT | CASLQANTDTQYF | TRBV5-6 | - | - | TRBJ2-3
TGTGCCAGTAGTATATCCGGGGCAGGGGCCCTTAACTATGGCTACACCTTC | CASSISGAGALNYGYTF | TRBV19 | - | - | TRBJ1-2
TGTGCCAGCAGCACCCGTTGGGACAGACTAAACACTGAAGCTTTCTTT | CASSTRWDRLNTEAFF | TRBV11-1 | TRBD1 | once | TRBJ1-1
TGTGCCAGCAGGGAAGCGGGAGGGTCCCACAATGAGCAGTTCTTC | CASREAGGSHNEQFF | TRBV28 | TRBD2 | - | TRBJ2-1
TGCGCCAGCAGCCAAGATCTAGGACAGGGGGACGAGCAGTACTTC | CASSQDLGQGDEQYF | TRBV4-3 | TRBD1 | - | TRBJ2-7
TGTGCCAGCAGTCCCGGGACAGGGGGCGGTGAGCAGTACTTC | CASSPGTGGGEQYF | TRBV28 | TRBD1 | few | TRBJ2-7
TGTGCCTGGATCTCCAACAGGGCGTCCGGGGAGCTGTTTTTT | CAWISNRASGELFF | TRBV30 | - | - | TRBJ2-2
TGTGCCAGCAGCCAAACCGGACAGCGGAACACTGAAGCTTTCTTT | CASSQTGQRNTEAFF | TRBV5-5 | - | few | TRBJ1-1
TGTGCCAGCCATCGGGGACAGAACTATGGCTACACCTTC | CASHRGQNYGYTF | TRBV6-5 | TRBD1 | few | TRBJ1-2
TGTGCCAGCAGTTACGGGAGATCGCTTGAAAAACTGTTTTTT | CASSYGRSLEKLFF | TRBV6-5 | - | - | TRBJ1-4
TGTGCCAGCAGCTCACGGGACAGGGGTCTAGCGGCCTCCTACGAGCAGTACTTC | CASSSRDRGLAASYEQYF | TRBV7-9 | TRBD1 | - | TRBJ2-7
TGTGCCAGCAGTTATTGGTTCGAGCACCCGAACACTGAAGCTTTCTTT | CASSYWFEHPNTEAFF | TRBV6-5 | - | - | TRBJ1-1
TGCAGCGGCCGTGGGGACACGAGAACCAATGAGCAGTTCTTC | CSGRGDTRTNEQFF | TRBV29-1 | - | - | TRBJ2-1
TGTGCCAGCAGTGAAAAGGTAGCGGGAGGCCCCCTCGCTAATGAGCAGTTCTTC | CASSEKVAGGPLANEQFF | TRBV2 | TRBD2 | - | TRBJ2-1
TGTGCCAGCAGCGCTAGGAGTGGGGAAAAACTGTTTTTT | CASSARSGEKLFF | TRBV9 | - | - | TRBJ1-4
TGTGCCAGCAGTTTACTAGCGGGGGGGCAAGAGACCCAGTACTTC | CASSLLAGGQETQYF | TRBV27 | TRBD2 | - | TRBJ2-5
TGTGCCAGCAGTTTAGGGGCGGACTACGAGCAGTACTTC | CASSLGADYEQYF | TRBV5-8 | - | - | TRBJ2-7
TGTGCCAGCAGCCCGGGACAGCTTCGACCATACAATGAGCAGTTCTTC | CASSPGQLRPYNEQFF | TRBV7-9 | TRBD1 | - | TRBJ2-1
TGTGCCAGTAGACCAGGGACAGATTCGGGCGAGCAGTACTTC | CASRPGTDSGEQYF | TRBV19 | TRBD1 | - | TRBJ2-7
TGTGCCAGCAGTTACTCGGGACAGGGGGATGGCTACACCTTC | CASSYSGQGDGYTF | TRBV6-5 | TRBD1 | - | TRBJ1-2
TGTGCCAGTAGTCCGTCGGACAGGTATGGCTACACCTTC | CASSPSDRYGYTF | TRBV19 | TRBD1 | - | TRBJ1-2
TGTGCCAGCAGCTTTGGACAACAGAACACTGAAGCTTTCTTT | CASSFGQQNTEAFF | TRBV7-9 | - | - | TRBJ1-1
TGTGCCAGCAGCTTCCGGGACAGGGGCCGCCGTACGAACTACGAGCAGTACTTC | CASSFRDRGRRTNYEQYF | TRBV11-3 | TRBD1 | - | TRBJ2-7
TGTGCCAGCAGTGACCCCCGTGAAGCTGACTATGGCTACACCTTC | CASSDPREADYGYTF | TRBV6-1 | - | - | TRBJ1-2
TGCGCCAGCAGTTTCGGGACAGGCGGGGACACTGAAGCTTTCTTT | CASSFGTGGDTEAFF | TRBV10-2 | TRBD1 | - | TRBJ1-1
TGTGCTAGCAGCAAAACAGGGGGGGAGACCCAGTACTTC | CASSKTGGETQYF | TRBV7-7 | TRBD1 | - | TRBJ2-5
TGTGCCAGCAGCTTAGATGGACAGAGCTACGAGCAGTACTTC | CASSLDGQSYEQYF | TRBV7-6 | - | - | TRBJ2-7
TGTGCCAGCAGTTTACCCCAGTCAACTAATGAAAAACTGTTTTTT | CASSLPQSTNEKLFF | TRBV28 | - | - | TRBJ1-4